This T cell receptor beta chain was obtained from a study of blood T cell repertoires in COVID-19. Per the original methods: It was from reference gene primer amplification that nucleated cell counts were estimated. Generated by immunoSEQ multiplex PCR, the TCRdb table keeps only in-frame clones and is missing some. V and J calls and clone size follow that table, whereas D and trimming were derived from the DNA. This sample yields 150,000 to 200,000 clones, of which roughly 84% are seen a single time; 3% to 3.5% belongs to the top ten. This sequence was found in a woman aged 25 to 39 who had been exposed to COVID-19. Sequenced input: PBMCs or T cells enriched from blood (not recorded which).

CDR3 nucleotide sequence: TGCGCCAGCAGCCCGCAGACAGGTACGGGTGGCTACACCTTC. Translation: CASSPQTGTGGYTF. The V call is TRBV5-1, the J call TRBJ1-2; weak D call: TRBD1 (6 bases). Germline V gene sequence: CDR1 SGHRS, CDR2 YFSETQ. There are 14 residues in the CDR3. The ends were cut back, 4 bases at V and 7 bases at J, with 17 bases in the middle.